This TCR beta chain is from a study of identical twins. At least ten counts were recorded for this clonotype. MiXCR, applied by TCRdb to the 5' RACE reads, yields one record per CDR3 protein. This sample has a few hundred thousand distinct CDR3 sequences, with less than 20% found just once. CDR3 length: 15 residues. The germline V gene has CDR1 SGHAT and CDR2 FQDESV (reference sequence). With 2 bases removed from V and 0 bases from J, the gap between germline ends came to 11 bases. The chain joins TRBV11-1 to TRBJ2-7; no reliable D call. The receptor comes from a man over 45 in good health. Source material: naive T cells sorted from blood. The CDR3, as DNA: TGTGCCAGCAGCTTAAGCTACTCAAACTCCTACGAGCAGTACTTC. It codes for CASSLSYSNSYEQYF.